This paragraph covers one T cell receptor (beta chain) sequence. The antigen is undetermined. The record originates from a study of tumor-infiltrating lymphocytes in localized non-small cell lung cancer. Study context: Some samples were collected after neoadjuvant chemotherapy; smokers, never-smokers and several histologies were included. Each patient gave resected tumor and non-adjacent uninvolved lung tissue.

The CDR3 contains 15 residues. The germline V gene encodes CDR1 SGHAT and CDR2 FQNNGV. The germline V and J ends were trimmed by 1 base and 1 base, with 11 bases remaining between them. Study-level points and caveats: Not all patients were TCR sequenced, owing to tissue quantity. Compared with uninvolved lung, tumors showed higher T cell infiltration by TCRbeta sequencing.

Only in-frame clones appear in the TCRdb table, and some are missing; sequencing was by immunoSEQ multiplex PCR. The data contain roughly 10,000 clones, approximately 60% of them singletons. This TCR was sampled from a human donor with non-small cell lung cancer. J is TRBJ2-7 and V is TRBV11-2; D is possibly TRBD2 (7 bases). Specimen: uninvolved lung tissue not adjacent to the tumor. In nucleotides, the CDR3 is TGTGCCAGCAGCTTAGGTGGGGGGGCTTCCTACGAGCAGTACTTC. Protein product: CASSLGGGASYEQYF.